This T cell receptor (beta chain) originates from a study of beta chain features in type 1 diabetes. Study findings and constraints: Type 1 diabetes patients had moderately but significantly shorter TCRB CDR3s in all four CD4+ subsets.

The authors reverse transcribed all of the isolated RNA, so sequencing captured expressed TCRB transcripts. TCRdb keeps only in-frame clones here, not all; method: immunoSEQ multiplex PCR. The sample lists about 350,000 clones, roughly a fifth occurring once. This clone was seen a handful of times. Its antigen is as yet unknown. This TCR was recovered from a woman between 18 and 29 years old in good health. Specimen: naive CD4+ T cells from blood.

CDR3 in amino acids: CAWTGQGTNQPQHF. The CDR3 region has the DNA TGTGCCTGGACGGGACAGGGTACCAATCAGCCCCAGCATTTT. V and J are TRBV30 and TRBJ1-5; 9 bases agree with TRBD1. The V and J ends lost 4 bases and 3 bases, in that order; junction bases with no gene match: 4. Germline CDR1 and CDR2: GTSNPN and SVGIG (reference sequence). The CDR3 spans 14 residues. Full variable domain (missing parts from reference TRBV30 and TRBJ1-5): SQTIHQWPATLVQPVGSPLSLECTVEGTSNPNLYWYRQAAGRGLQLLFYSVGIGQISSEVPQNLSASRPQDRQFILSSKKLLLSDSGFYLCAWTGQGTNQPQHFGDGTRLSIL.